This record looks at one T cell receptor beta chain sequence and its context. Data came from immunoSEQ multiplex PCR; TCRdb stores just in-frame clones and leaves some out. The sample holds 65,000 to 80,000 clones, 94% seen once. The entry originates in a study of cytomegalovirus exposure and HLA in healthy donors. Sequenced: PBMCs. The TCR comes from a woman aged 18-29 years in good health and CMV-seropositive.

CDR3: CAWTGSGNTIYF. CDR3 DNA sequence: TGTGCCTGGACCGGCTCTGGAAACACCATATATTTT. The chain has TRBV30 and TRBJ1-3, with D uncertain. This CDR3 has 12 residues. Looked up from germline, CDR1 is GTSNPN and CDR2 is SVGIG (reference sequence). Trimming took off 4 bases at V and 0 bases at J, with 4 bases between the two ends.